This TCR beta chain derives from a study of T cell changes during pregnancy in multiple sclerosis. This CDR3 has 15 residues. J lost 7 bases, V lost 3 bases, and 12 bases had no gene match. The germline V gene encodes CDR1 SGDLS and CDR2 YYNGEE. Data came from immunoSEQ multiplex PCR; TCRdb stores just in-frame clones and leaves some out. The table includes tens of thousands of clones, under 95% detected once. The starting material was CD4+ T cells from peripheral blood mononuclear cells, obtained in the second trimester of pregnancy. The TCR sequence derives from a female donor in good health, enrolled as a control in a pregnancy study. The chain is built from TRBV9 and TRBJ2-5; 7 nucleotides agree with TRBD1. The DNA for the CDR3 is TGTGCCAGCAGCGGGGCCGGGACAGAGCTTGGGACCCAGTACTTC. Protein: CASSGAGTELGTQYF.